This T cell receptor beta chain comes out of a study of prognosis after radiotherapy for stage I lung cancer. Template was genomic DNA; TCR beta CDR3 amplified in two multiplex PCR rounds. It was primers specific to each TRBV and TRBJ gene that first-round PCR used. In TCRdb, the multiplex PCR reads were re-called with MiXCR into one record per CDR3 protein. The sample lists tens of thousands of distinct CDR3 sequences, approximately 24% occurring once. Turning to this clonotype: One base away lies a much larger clone, so this may be a sequencing read error.

CDR1 and CDR2 (germline): MNHNS, SASEGT. CDR3 length: 14 residues. Sequencing used PBMCs, obtained before or after stereotactic body radiation therapy (not recorded which). The J gene is TRBJ1-4, the V gene TRBV6-1, with 7 bases identical to TRBD1. The sequence was collected from a donor over 45 with non-small cell lung cancer. The CDR3, as DNA: TGTGCCAGCAAACAGGGACAGACTAATGAAAAAATGTTTTTT. This encodes CASKQGQTNEKMFF.